The source of this T cell receptor (beta chain) is a study of blood T cell repertoires in COVID-19. Study details: Acute-phase and convalescent COVID-19 samples originated in the United States, Italy and Spain. T cells, B-cell-depleted T cells, or PBMCs provided the cDNA or gDNA that served as material.

The sample holds a few counts of this clone. In the original analysis: Reference gene primers were amplified, and this amplification served to estimate nucleated cell counts. Profiling relied on immunoSEQ multiplex PCR, and the TCRdb table lists in-frame clones only, not all of them. The V and J calls and clone size come from that table; D and trimming were worked out from the DNA. The repertoire includes under 200,000 clones, around 82% of them detected once, and approximately 2.6% sits in the top ten. The CDR3 runs 16 residues. Per the germline V gene, CDR1 is MGHRA and CDR2 is YSYEKL. J lost 2 bases, V lost 2 bases, and 4 bases had no gene match.

The clonotype comes from a human donor with acute or convalescent COVID-19. The donor label of this sample is uncertain. Sequenced material: peripheral blood. This chain joins TRBV4-1 and TRBJ2-5; 11 nucleotides match TRBD1. The CDR3 DNA sequence: TGCGCCAGCAGCCAAATGGGACAGGGGGTACAAGAGACCCAGTACTTC. Translated, it gives CASSQMGQGVQETQYF.